This T cell receptor beta chain was identified during a study of T cell responses to AZD1222 COVID-19 vaccine. Only in-frame clones appear in the TCRdb table, and some are missing; sequencing was by immunoSEQ multiplex PCR. The table shows 100,000 to 150,000 clones, with roughly nine tenths occurring only once. Germline lookup yields CDR1 MNHEY and CDR2 SMNVEV (reference sequence). The CDR3 totals 18 residues. V lost 4 bases and J lost 2; bases outside the gene matches: 17. The count of this clone is one. V is TRBV27 and J is TRBJ2-7; 7 bases fit TRBD2. The material sequenced was peripheral blood, taken on day 0 of AZD1222 vaccination. The receptor's source is an adult in good health. CDR3 sequence: CASSSLGGSARAPYEQYF. The CDR3 region has the DNA TGTGCCAGCAGTTCCCTGGGCGGGAGCGCCAGGGCCCCCTACGAGCAGTACTTC.